This paragraph reports one TCR beta chain. These data are taken from a study of Graves' ophthalmopathy and Graves' hyperthyroidism. This CDR3 comprises 21 residues. CDR1 and CDR2 from the germline V gene are MNHEY and SVGEGT. Trimming stripped 0 bases from V and 1 base from J, with 25 bases between. CDR3 regions of TCR beta were amplified from RNA transcripts. Following a first-round RT-PCR that used HTBI primers, a second-round multiplex PCR was carried out. TCRdb redid the calling of the multiplex PCR reads with MiXCR, one entry per CDR3 protein. The top ten hold 2.4% of the sample, which has about 370,000 distinct CDR3 sequences, about 15% seen once.

The receptor comes from an adult woman with stable Graves' hyperthyroidism. Sequences were obtained from peripheral blood. The chain combines TRBV6-2 or TRBV6-3 with TRBJ2-4, with D tentatively TRBD2 (5 bases). CDR3 sequence (DNA): TGTGCCAGCAGTTACTCTCCCCCCTCGGCGGGCCCCCCGGGGGCCAAAAACATTCAGTACTTC. Its protein is CASSYSPPSAGPPGAKNIQYF.